The sequence of this T cell receptor beta chain was determined in a study of tissue T cells after allogeneic stem cell transplantation. The study, taken as a whole, reports: Limitations included a small, clinically heterogeneous cohort and limited sampling depth.

A few counts support this clone. The antigen is unknown. Gene names follow the mouse nomenclature. The missing CDR3 end, 1 residue past where the read stops, is filled in from the germline J gene. TCRdb keeps only in-frame clones here, not all; method: immunoSEQ multiplex PCR. The sample lists thousands of clones, around 34% seen once, with more than 2.5% in the top ten. Trimming removed 6 bases from V and 5 bases from J, with 14 bases in between. Germline V gene lookup returns CDR1 KGHPV and CDR2 FQNQEV (reference sequence). The CDR3 runs to 14 residues. Time point in this sample: mouse harvest day 14 after allogeneic transplant. Each mouse received 10^7 T-cell-depleted marrow cells plus 10^6 splenic CD5+ T cells by tail vein. B6 (H2b) cells into BALB/c (H2d) mice; tissues taken at day 7 or 14.

This receptor was obtained from a female BALB/c mouse given C57BL/6 T cells with graft-versus-host disease after an allogeneic hematopoietic cell transplant. Sequencing was performed on skin. V gene TRBV26 combines with J gene TRBJ2-1; D possibly corresponds to TRBD1 (6 bases). The DNA read from the CDR3 is TGTGCCAGCAGCCGCGGGACACAAAATGCTGAGCAGTTC. Translated: CASSRGTQNAEQF. The full CDR3 protein reads CASSRGTQNAEQFF.